This TCR beta chain was found in a study of beta chain features in type 1 diabetes. Every isolated RNA sample was fully reverse transcribed, so sequencing captured expressed TCRB transcripts. Assay used: immunoSEQ multiplex PCR; TCRdb lists only in-frame clones, some missing. This table has 25,000 or so clones, about 70% appearing once. To note about this clone: As yet, its antigen is unknown.

Study-wide results and caveats: Still unanswered here is whether HLA type influences TCRB rearrangement. Relative to healthy donors, patients appeared to have naive, central memory and Treg TCRB repertoires that were more similar. For cells with high TCR expression, cDNA sequencing could yield over-representation.

The germline V gene has CDR1 MNHEY and CDR2 SMNVEV (reference sequence). CDR3 size: 14 residues. Trimming left V 5 bases short and J 2 bases short, with 12 bases between. The gene calls are TRBV27 and TRBJ1-2; possible D gene TRBD1, 6 bases. Sample: Tregs from blood. This receptor was obtained from a woman aged 35 to 49 in good health. As DNA, the CDR3 is TGTGCCAGCAGTCCCAGGGGTACGAACTATGGCTACACCTTC. It specifies CASSPRGTNYGYTF.